The 20 T cell receptor beta chains given below trace back to one sample, sequenced in a study of identical twins. TCRdb reprocessed the 5' RACE reads with MiXCR, giving one entry per CDR3 protein. The sample lists approximately 470,000 distinct CDR3 sequences; more than 13% were seen once. Another study also made use of these data, one on yellow fever vaccine responses in identical twins.

The material sequenced was CD4+ T cells sorted from blood. These receptors originate from a woman aged 18-29 years in good health.

This chain connects TRBV20-1 to TRBJ2-7; D unclear. CDR3 length: 13 residues. V gave up 3 bases and J gave up 2 bases, with 11 bases separating them. CDR1 and CDR2 from the germline V gene are DFQATT and SNEGSKA (reference sequence). This chain's CDR3 is CSASSSPAYEQYF. CDR3 in DNA: TGCAGTGCTAGCTCTTCCCCGGCCTACGAGCAGTACTTC.

This sequence joins TRBV3-1 and TRBJ2-3; TRBD1 agrees at 9 bases. V gave up 1 base and J gave up 2 bases; unmatched junction bases: 7. The CDR3 spans 17 residues. Germline assignment: CDR1 LGHDT and CDR2 YNNKEL (reference sequence). CDR3 amino acids: CASSQGGTGFYTDTQYF. CDR3 DNA: TGTGCCAGCAGCCAAGGCGGGACAGGGTTTTACACAGATACGCAGTATTTT.

This clonotype occurred many times. The chain recombines TRBV20-1 with TRBJ2-5, with no clear D. Germline V gene data show CDR1 as DFQATT and CDR2 as SNEGSKA (reference sequence). This CDR3 region has 8 residues. CDR3 sequence (DNA): TGCAGGGCGGAGACCCAGTACTTC. This translates into CRAETQYF.

Only a few counts were recorded for this clonotype. This rearrangement joins TRBV5-1 to TRBJ1-6; no firm D call. The CDR3 sequence is 15 residues long. Germline values: CDR1 SGHRS, CDR2 YFSETQ. Trimming removed 4 bases at V and 6 bases at J, with 14 bases between. CDR3 sequence: CASSERTALNSPLHF. For the CDR3, the DNA is TGCGCCAGCAGCGAAAGGACTGCCCTTAATTCACCCCTCCACTTT.

This clonotype was seen only a few times. The V and J genes are TRBV4-3 and TRBJ2-2; no reliable D call. CDR3 length equals 17 residues. Germline assignment: CDR1 LGHNA and CDR2 YSLEER. Trimming took 1 base from V and 0 from J, leaving 12 bases between them. In DNA form, the CDR3 reads TGCGCCAGCAGCCAAGCCGACGTCAAACCGAACACCGGGGAGCTGTTTTTT. It codes for CASSQADVKPNTGELFF.

The chain combines TRBV7-2 with TRBJ2-5; weak D call: TRBD2 (5 bases). Germline lookup yields CDR1 SGHTA and CDR2 FQGNSA. The CDR3 is 16 amino acids. V lost 3 bases and J lost 1, with 15 bases in between. This CDR3 is CASSFLGGGLQETQYF. CDR3 nucleotides: TGTGCCAGCAGCTTCCTAGGTGGAGGACTCCAAGAGACCCAGTACTTC.

This sequence joins TRBV4-3 and TRBJ2-1; a possible D gene is TRBD1 (5 bases). The V end lost 1 base, the J end lost 5 bases, and 15 bases lay between the germline ends. The CDR3 contains 16 residues. Looked up from germline, CDR1 is LGHNA and CDR2 is YSLEER. The DNA of the CDR3 is TGCGCCAGCAGCCAAGGTGACAGTCCGCACGACAATGAGCAGTTCTTC. Protein sequence: CASSQGDSPHDNEQFF.

This clonotype has only a few counts. The CDR3, as DNA: TGTGCCAGCAGCTTAGAACAGGGGGCTCTGAATGAGCAGTTCTTC. This gives the protein CASSLEQGALNEQFF. The gene calls are TRBV7-9 and TRBJ2-1; 9 bases align to TRBD1. Germline values: CDR1 SEHNR, CDR2 FQNEAQ (reference sequence). V shed 1 base, J shed 7 bases, and the junction held 5 bases outside the gene matches. The CDR3 totals 15 residues.

The chain employs TRBV20-1 and TRBJ2-3; 7 bases are a match to TRBD1. This CDR3 region has 13 residues. Germline CDR1 and CDR2: DFQATT and SNEGSKA (reference sequence). Trimming cost V 5 bases and J 4 bases; bases outside gene matches: 6. The CDR3, as DNA: TGCAGTGCTTTTGCAGGGGGAGCAGATACGCAGTATTTT. Translating it yields CSAFAGGADTQYF.

This clonotype has more than one count but fewer than ten. This chain joins TRBV6-2 or TRBV6-3 and TRBJ2-7; 9 bases map to TRBD2. This CDR3 has 14 amino acids. Germline V CDR1 and CDR2: MNHEY, SVGEGT. Unmatched junction bases numbered 7, after V lost 6 bases and J lost 4 bases. CDR3 amino acids: CASSRGLAEYEQYF. Here the CDR3 DNA reads TGTGCCAGCAGCCGGGGACTAGCCGAATACGAGCAGTACTTC.

V is TRBV13 and J is TRBJ2-7, with 12 bases matching TRBD2. Germline V gene lookup returns CDR1 PRHDT and CDR2 FYEKMQ (reference sequence). V shed 5 bases, J shed 2 bases, and the junction held 19 bases outside the gene matches. This CDR3 spans 20 amino acids. Here the CDR3 DNA reads TGTGCCAGCAGCCCGCAGCCCAAAACTAGCGGGGGGCCATATACCTACGAGCAGTACTTC. Encoded protein: CASSPQPKTSGGPYTYEQYF.

In its sample, this clonotype was seen many times. The rearrangement links TRBV5-1 to TRBJ1-1, with D perhaps TRBD1 (5 bases). Germline loops: CDR1 SGHRS, CDR2 YFSETQ. This CDR3 contains 15 residues. Trimming removed 0 bases from V and 0 bases from J, with 9 bases in between. The CDR3 nucleotides are TGCGCCAGCAGCTTGGAGCCGACAGTGAACACTGAAGCTTTCTTT. Residues: CASSLEPTVNTEAFF.

The chain uses TRBV24-1 and TRBJ2-4; tentative D call: TRBD2 (5 bases). The CDR3 extends over 14 amino acids. Trimming removed 7 bases from V and 6 bases from J, with 15 bases in between. Germline CDR1 reads KGHDR; CDR2 reads SFDVKD. CDR3 region: CATSETKDANIQYF. The CDR3 DNA follows: TGTGCCACCAGCGAGACTAAGGATGCAAACATTCAGTACTTC.

V usage is TRBV3-1 and J usage is TRBJ2-7; weak D call: TRBD1 (5 bases). This CDR3 spans 16 amino acids. V shed 4 bases and J shed 2 bases, with 18 bases lying between them. Germline V gene lookup returns CDR1 LGHDT and CDR2 YNNKEL (reference sequence). CDR3: CASSLQAGYGTYEQYF. The CDR3 DNA follows: TGTGCCAGCAGCCTACAGGCAGGGTATGGGACCTACGAGCAGTACTTC.

The CDR3 nucleotides are TGTGCCAGCAAAGGGGAAGGGCCCGGGGAGCTGTTTTTT. This sequence encodes CASKGEGPGELFF. The chain couples TRBV6-2 or TRBV6-3 to TRBJ2-2, with D possibly TRBD1 on 5 matching bases. CDR1 and CDR2 from the germline V gene are MNHEY and SVGEGT. V was shortened by 7 bases and J by 6 bases, with 12 bases between the two germline ends. The CDR3 runs 13 residues.

A word on this clonotype: Being one base from a much bigger clone, this may be a read error. In DNA, the CDR3 is TGTGCCAGCAGCTTACACCAAGAGACCCAGTACTTC. It specifies CASSLHQETQYF. The chain uses TRBV11-2 and TRBJ2-5; no clear D. Germline assignment: CDR1 SGHAT and CDR2 FQNNGV. The CDR3 extends over 12 amino acids. Trimming removed 2 bases from V and 0 bases from J, with 1 base in between.

The chain carries TRBV2 and TRBJ2-3; maybe TRBD2 (7 bases). The CDR3 extends over 14 amino acids. Trimming took off 6 bases at V and 2 bases at J, with 12 bases between the two ends. CDR1 SNHLY and CDR2 FYNNEI come from the germline V gene. The CDR3 loop reads CASRGGLPTDTQYF. The CDR3 nucleotides read TGTGCCAGCAGAGGGGGACTACCCACAGATACGCAGTATTTT.

This clonotype has ten or more counts. The chain carries TRBV7-2 and TRBJ2-7; 8 nucleotides line up with TRBD1. CDR1 and CDR2 from the germline V gene are SGHTA and FQGNSA. The CDR3 length is 13 residues. After removal of 8 bases from V and 2 bases from J, the junction contained 5 bases not matched to a gene. The CDR3 protein is CASSRDRTYEQYF. The DNA for the CDR3 is TGTGCCAGCTCACGGGACAGGACCTACGAGCAGTACTTC.

As to this clonotype: Its ends do not fully match the called genes, so a read error is possible. In DNA form, the CDR3 reads TGTGCCATCAGTGCCCGTGGCAGGCTAAGGGTAACTAGCACAGATACGCAGTATTTT. Translating gives CAISARGRLRVTSTDTQYF. This chain connects TRBV2 to TRBJ2-3, with D uncertain. The germline V gene encodes CDR1 SNHLY and CDR2 FYNNEI. This CDR3 contains 19 residues.

Only a few counts were recorded for this clonotype. The CDR3 sequence is CATTAGGGRVNEQFF. Here the CDR3 DNA reads TGTGCCACCACCGCTGGGGGAGGGAGGGTCAATGAGCAGTTCTTC. The V and J genes are TRBV24-1 and TRBJ2-1, with 7 positions matching TRBD2. J gave up 6 bases and V 8 bases, and 12 bases lay outside the gene matches. The CDR3 runs 15 residues. Germline CDR1 is KGHDR and CDR2 is SFDVKD.